Described below is a single T cell receptor beta chain sequence and its context. In the study's own analysis: Estimated nucleated cell counts came from reference gene primer amplification. The data were produced by immunoSEQ multiplex PCR, yet TCRdb's version contains in-frame clones alone and is incomplete. That table is the source of V, J and clone size, and D and trimming were worked out from the DNA. The sample consists of about 200,000 clones, 85% to 90% of them appearing once. This CDR3 spans 13 amino acids. The V end lost 0 bases, the J end lost 13 bases, and 13 bases lay between the germline ends. CDR1 LGHDT and CDR2 YNNKEL come from the germline V gene (reference sequence). This entry comes from a study of blood T cell repertoires in COVID-19. Whole-study context: Sites across the United States, Italy and Spain contributed samples from acute and convalescent COVID-19. PBMCs, B-cell-depleted T cells, or T cells were the source of the cDNA or gDNA that made up the material.

The sequence was collected from a man aged 18 to 35 with active or convalescent COVID-19. The sample comprised peripheral blood. J is TRBJ2-1 and V is TRBV3-1 (or the pseudogene TRBV3-2); D is unclear. As DNA, the CDR3 is TGTGCCAGCAGCCAAGATCTAGTGTCGCAACAGTTCTTC. This gives the protein CASSQDLVSQQFF.